The source of this T cell receptor beta chain is a study of CD8 T cells in ankylosing spondylitis. Study-wide results and limits: Disease-linked clones were reportedly significantly enriched in matched ankylosing spondylitis synovial fluid.

With molecular barcodes, quantitative 5'-RACE was used to make the TCR beta libraries. MiXCR was run by TCRdb on the 5' RACE reads, yielding one entry per CDR3 protein. The sample has hundreds of thousands of distinct CDR3 sequences; roughly a third are singletons. CDR3 size: 16 residues. J was trimmed by 5 bases and V by 5 bases; bases with no gene match: 13. Germline V gene lookup returns CDR1 MNHEY and CDR2 SMNVEV (reference sequence). This clonotype was counted a few times. Its antigen is undetermined. This chain uses TRBV27 with TRBJ2-7; 9 bases fit TRBD1. This TCR was recovered from a male donor with ankylosing spondylitis or in good health (not recorded which). Sequenced sample: blood, either unsorted or a sorted T cell fraction (not recorded which). The CDR3 spells CASSPIPGQGGNEQYF. In nucleotides, the CDR3 is TGTGCCAGCAGTCCAATCCCGGGACAGGGTGGGAACGAGCAGTACTTC.